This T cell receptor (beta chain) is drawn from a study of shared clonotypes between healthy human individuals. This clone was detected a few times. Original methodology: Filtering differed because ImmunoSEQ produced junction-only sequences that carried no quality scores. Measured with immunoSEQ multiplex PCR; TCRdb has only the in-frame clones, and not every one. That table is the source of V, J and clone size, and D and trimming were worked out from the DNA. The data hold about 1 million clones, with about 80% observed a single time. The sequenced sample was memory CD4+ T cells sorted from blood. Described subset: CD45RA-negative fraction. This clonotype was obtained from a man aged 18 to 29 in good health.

In DNA form, the CDR3 reads TGTGCCAGCAGCTTGAACAGTAAAGAGACCCAGTACTTC. Residues: CASSLNSKETQYF. The genes are TRBV7-9 and TRBJ2-5; D unresolved. In germline, CDR1 is SEHNR, CDR2 FQNEAQ (reference sequence). V gave up 3 bases and J gave up 3 bases, with 8 bases separating them. The CDR3 is made up of 13 amino acids.